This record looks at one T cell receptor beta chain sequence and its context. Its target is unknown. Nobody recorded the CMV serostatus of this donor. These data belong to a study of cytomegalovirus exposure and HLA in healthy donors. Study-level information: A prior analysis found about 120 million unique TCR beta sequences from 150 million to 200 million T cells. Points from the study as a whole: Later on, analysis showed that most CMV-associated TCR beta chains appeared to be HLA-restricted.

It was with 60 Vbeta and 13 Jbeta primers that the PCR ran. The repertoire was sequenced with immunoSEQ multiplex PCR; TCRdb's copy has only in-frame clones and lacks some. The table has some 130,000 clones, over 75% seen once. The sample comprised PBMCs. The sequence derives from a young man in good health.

In nucleotides, the CDR3 is TGTGCCAGCAGCCAAACGCGGTCGGGGAGCACAGATACGCAGTATTTT. This gives the protein CASSQTRSGSTDTQYF. This chain connects TRBV4-2 to TRBJ2-3; tentatively, D is TRBD2 (5 bases). Germline CDR1 LGHNA, CDR2 YNFKEQ. V was trimmed by 2 bases and J by 0 bases, leaving 12 bases between them. The CDR3 sequence is 16 residues long.